These 10 T cell receptor beta chains originate from one sample sequenced in a study of cytomegalovirus exposure and HLA in healthy donors. Primers: 60 Vbeta forward and 13 Jbeta reverse. Sequencing used immunoSEQ multiplex PCR; TCRdb keeps in-frame clones, though not all of them. Found here are around 240,000 clones, roughly 87% of them singletons; the top ten hold more than 5%. Sequenced: PBMCs. The receptors come from a woman in her thirties or forties in good health and CMV-seropositive.

For this clone: In the same sample, other DNA sequences code for this CDR3. V gene TRBV7-2 combines with J gene TRBJ1-2, with a possible D match to TRBD1 (6 bases). Trimming cost V 4 bases and J 8 bases, with 23 bases left between them. Germline V gene data show CDR1 as SGHTA and CDR2 as FQGNSA. The CDR3 is 16 residues long. Here the CDR3 reads CASSWSHAGGAEGYTF. CDR3 bases: TGTGCCAGCAGCTGGTCCCACGCTGGGGGCGCCGAAGGCTACACCTTC. The variable domain in full, completed from reference TRBV7-2 and TRBJ1-2, reads GAGVSQSPSNKVTEKGKDVELRCDPISGHTALYWYRQSLGQGLEFLIYFQGNSAPDKSGLPSDRFSAERTGGSVSTLTIQRTQQEDSAVYLCASSWSHAGGAEGYTFGSGTRLTVV.

The chain is built from TRBV5-6 and TRBJ1-2; D remains unclear. V was shortened by 0 bases and J by 3 bases, with 9 bases between the two germline ends. This CDR3 has 14 amino acids. Germline V gene data show CDR1 as SGHDT and CDR2 as YYEEEE. The CDR3 bases are TGTGCCAGCAGCTTGGAAACAGCCTACTATGGCTACACCTTC. This gives the protein CASSLETAYYGYTF. Using reference TRBV5-6 and TRBJ1-2 for the parts outside the CDR3, the full variable domain is DAGVTQSPTHLIKTRGQQVTLRCSPKSGHDTVSWYQQALGQGPQFIFQYYEEEERQRGNFPDRFSGHQFPNYSSELNVNALLLGDSALYLCASSLETAYYGYTFGSGTRLTVV.

As to this clone: The identical CDR3 is also encoded by other nucleotide sequences in the sample. V is TRBV9 and J is TRBJ1-1, with D unresolved. V was clipped by 0 bases and J by 0 bases, with 9 bases between them. The CDR3 extends over 15 amino acids. The germline CDR1 and CDR2 sequences are SGDLS and YYNGEE. CDR3 protein: CASSVGGVMNTEAFF. The CDR3 DNA is TGTGCCAGCAGCGTAGGCGGGGTGATGAACACTGAAGCTTTCTTT.

This clone was found once. This sequence joins TRBV5-1 and TRBJ2-3; D perhaps matches TRBD2 (5 bases). The V and J ends lost 3 bases and 0 bases respectively, with 11 bases between them. From germline, CDR1 is SGHRS and CDR2 YFSETQ. CDR3 length: 15 residues. The CDR3 loop reads CASSWRVASTDTQYF. CDR3 coding DNA: TGCGCCAGCAGCTGGCGGGTCGCTAGCACAGATACGCAGTATTTT.

The chain combines TRBV4-3 with TRBJ1-4, with 7 bases identical to TRBD1. The CDR3 spans 13 residues. Trimming cost V 2 bases and J 10 bases; bases outside gene matches: 4. Germline values: CDR1 LGHNA, CDR2 YSLEER. CDR3 DNA sequence: TGCGCCAGCAGCCAAACAGGGGTTCCAAAACTGTTTTTT. It encodes CASSQTGVPKLFF.

The chain joins TRBV27 to TRBJ1-2, with a weak D call TRBD1 (5 bases). Germline V gives CDR1 MNHEY, CDR2 SMNVEV (reference sequence). The V end lost 5 bases, the J end lost 1 base, and 8 bases lay between the germline ends. This CDR3 has 13 residues. CDR3 nucleotide sequence: TGTGCCAGCAGTGCTCAGGGTAACTATGGCTACACCTTC. Translating gives CASSAQGNYGYTF.

This clone has only one observation. This chain links TRBV7-2 with TRBJ1-2; unclear D gene. Germline loops: CDR1 SGHTA, CDR2 FQGNSA. Trimming shortened V by 2 bases and J by 6 bases, and 10 bases separated the two germline ends. This CDR3 has 13 residues. CDR3 loop: CASSLTQVDGYTF. The CDR3 DNA follows: TGTGCCAGCAGCTTAACTCAGGTGGATGGCTACACCTTC.

This sequence joins TRBV30 and TRBJ1-3; a weak D match, TRBD1 (5 bases). There are 14 residues in the CDR3. The ends were cut back, 2 bases at V and 3 bases at J, with 11 bases in the middle. Looked up from germline, CDR1 is GTSNPN and CDR2 is SVGIG (reference sequence). CDR3 protein: CAWSLGGDGNTIYF. For the CDR3, the DNA is TGTGCCTGGAGTTTAGGAGGGGATGGAAACACCATATATTTT.

The chain employs TRBV5-6 and TRBJ2-5, with 13 bases that match TRBD2. The junction had 8 bases not matched to a gene; V was cut back by 1 base and J by 2 bases. The germline gives CDR1 SGHDT, CDR2 YYEEEE. This CDR3 comprises 18 residues. This chain's CDR3 is CASSLRLAGGPSQETQYF. CDR3 coding DNA: TGTGCCAGCAGCTTGCGACTAGCGGGGGGCCCCTCGCAAGAGACCCAGTACTTC.

This clone has a single count. The rearrangement joins TRBV7-6 to TRBJ1-5; the match to TRBD1 covers 7 bases. J gave up 0 bases and V 2 bases, and 1 base lay outside the gene matches. Germline assignment: CDR1 SGHVS and CDR2 FNYEAQ. The CDR3 consists of 15 residues. CDR3 in amino acids: CASSLTGDSNQPQHF. For the CDR3, the DNA is TGTGCCAGCAGCTTAACAGGGGATAGCAATCAGCCCCAGCATTTT.